This entry is about one TCR beta chain. There is no known antigen for this receptor. Base qualities are not recorded, but no much larger clone differs from it by a single base. The data stem from a study of cytomegalovirus exposure and HLA in healthy donors (dated by TCRdb to the late 2010s). For the wider study: According to an earlier analysis of around 600 of the donors, 200 million or so T cells yielded some 110 million unique TCR beta sequences and 250 to 350 Gb of sequence data. HLA typing covered class I and class II loci at four-digit resolution. The study profiled the T cell repertoires of around 700 subjects by immunosequencing and related them to cytomegalovirus serostatus. On average, around 240,000 unique TCR beta nucleotide sequences were sequenced per donor among 398 genotyped donors of the cohort, with 15% to 20% of those sequences being non-productive. Every repertoire in the discovery cohort had been generated on one and the same sequencing platform. In a later genetic analysis, genome-wide SNP genotypes for about 65% of the roughly 700 donors were used, and that subset was treated as a discovery cohort. Typing coverage differed by locus: A, B, C, DRB1 and DQB1 were typed in about 629-640 donors, DQA1 in 522, DPA1 in 600 to 610, and DPB1 in approximately 450. Rather than drawing on any new phenotypic data, the later analysis identified candidate immune exposures from TCR beta sequences and the way those sequences occurred across donors. A few DR-DQ haplotypes were handled as single units for association and clustering because linkage in the cohort was strong. Donor age, sex, ethnicity and CMV serostatus were compiled alongside the repertoire data. Of the 300 to 500 genotyped donors, 70% to 90% were placed in the genetic ancestry cluster associated with self-reported Caucasian donors. A later analysis re-analyzed previously published TCR beta repertoires from 660 or so donors and added high-resolution HLA genotyping to study TCR occurrence patterns. Besides the first cohort of some 670 subjects, a separate validation cohort made up of over a hundred different subjects was used. The study was designed to test whether signatures of past pathogen exposure could be identified by cataloging public T cell receptors. An early release that covered about 600 HLA-typed donors contained about 290 gigabases of sequencing data and about 84 million unique TCR sequences. To predict cytomegalovirus infection status, the study combined high-throughput TCR immunosequencing, statistical association of individual TCRs with disease status, and machine learning. To decide whether each TCR beta V gene segment behaved as functional or pseudogenic, an earlier analysis of approximately 620 of the donors relied on high-throughput TCR beta sequencing. Overall study outcomes, separate from this receptor: Because the 87-base-pair reads could not distinguish some IMGT-functional V segments, including TRBV6-2 and TRBV6-3, those segments were excluded. Three of the identified cytomegalovirus-associated TCR beta chains were confirmed in vitro to be specific for cytomegalovirus antigens. According to the authors, the approach could potentially be generalized to other disease states and immunological phenotypes. In a later genetic analysis, a missense DCLRE1C variant was associated with V-gene and J-gene trimming of TCR beta chains, and the association was replicated in an independent cohort. In a later analysis, HLA-associated TCR beta chains were found to be more clonally expanded and to have lower generation probabilities than equally common non-associated chains. When HLA alleles, especially DR and DQ, strongly co-occurred, TCR associations were difficult to assign to individual alleles. Cytomegalovirus status was reported to be diagnosed by the classifier with high specificity and sensitivity in both the original and validation cohorts. A total of about 180 TCR beta chains were listed by the study as associated with cytomegalovirus. In a later analysis, 16,951 TCR beta sequences were associated with specific HLA alleles at a false discovery rate of 0.05. Because HLA typing was unavailable for some donors at each locus, only the typed subset was used in association tests. Because counts were too low, seventeen rarely observed V segments, including chromosome 9 orphons, were excluded from the earlier analysis of 587 of the donors. In a later analysis, the rate of TCR association differed among HLA loci, with DRB1 alleles having the most associated TCRs and HLA-C alleles having the fewest. In a later analysis, most CMV-associated TCR beta chains were found to appear HLA-restricted, with HLA associations seemingly driven largely by CMV exposure. In an earlier analysis of 587 of the donors, most TCR beta V segments appeared in productive rearrangements about 87% or about 30% of the time, broadly matching IMGT annotations. The presence/absence analyses assumed that sequencing depth was roughly uniform across donors, and that assumption may not be true. Several of the top co-occurrence clusters appeared to be linked to parvovirus B19, influenza, CMV and Epstein-Barr virus, according to a later analysis. Across donors, most TCR sequences were observed very rarely, whereas some public TCRs were present in many individuals. In this cohort, only TCR beta chains were sequenced, and detectable features were limited by the absence of alpha or paired-chain data. A later genetic analysis reported fewer N-insertions in productive TCRs among donors in an Asian-associated ancestry cluster than the 666-donor mean. The sequencing pipeline was judged likely to have produced a cluster of highly shared sequence variants as a technical artifact. A further reported finding was that TCR beta sequences accurately predicted the HLA-A and HLA-B alleles for most subjects in the first cohort. The only immune exposure information available for the cohort was CMV serostatus. Correlated functional status among segregating V segments might reflect linkage disequilibrium, but an unknown experimental factor could not be ruled out.

From cysteine to phenylalanine, the CDR3 is 14 amino acids long. Of all the DNA, just the CDR3 is kept, 42 bases in frame from base 1. V is reduced by 2 bases and J by 1 base, leaving a spacing of 9 bases between them. The germline V gene supplies CDR1 SGHTS and CDR2 YDEGEE. The library came from the immunoSEQ multiplex PCR assay. For the multiplex PCR, a mixture combining 60 forward primers for TCR Vbeta segments and 13 reverse primers for TCR Jbeta segments was used. Amplification of the CDR3 region of rearranged TCR beta genes was performed with a multiplex PCR assay on genomic DNA. The amplified TCR beta libraries were sequenced on the Illumina HiSeq System as 87-base-pair reads. The authors' analysis ran thus. Across the 700 or so repertoires, a later analysis counted approximately 83 million unique TCR beta chains, some 11 million of which were shared by at least two donors. A nearest-neighbor algorithm error-corrected the raw reads and collapsed the reads into unique sequences, merging closely related sequences to remove PCR and sequencing errors. CDR3 sequences were aligned to IMGT reference sequences to assign V, D and J gene segments. For a sequence to be retained, a match of at least six nucleotides was required to both a V gene segment and a J gene segment. Rearrangements were called productive when the CDR3 lacked stop codons and stayed in frame with V and J; all others were non-productive. Following IMGT convention, CDR3 was defined as the stretch from the second conserved V-encoded cysteine to the conserved J-encoded phenylalanine. In an earlier analysis of more than 550 of the donors, sequences lacking an unambiguous match to a single V gene segment were excluded. An earlier analysis of 587 of the donors called V segments functional above 56.7% productive rearrangements and segregating when the between-donor standard deviation exceeded 5%. A statistical classification framework was developed to diagnose cytomegalovirus status using the catalog of TCR beta chain sequences. In a later analysis, TCR nucleotide sequences were compared against IMGT/GENE-DB human TR gene sequences so that V and J genes could be assigned. Using the TCRdist pipeline, a later analysis assigned CDR3 sequences along with most-parsimonious VDJ recombination scenarios. In a later analysis, each TCR beta chain was defined by its CDR3 amino acid sequence together with its V-gene family, and reads without a unique V-gene family were excluded. To address suspected cross-contamination and a sequencing artifact, a later analysis removed around 600 highly shared, low-generation-probability nucleotide sequences. In a later analysis, a clonal expansion index was calculated for each public chain from normalized within-repertoire ranks of inferred template counts. In a later analysis, generation probabilities were computed with a VDJ recombination model fitted to out-of-frame rearrangements, and the resulting probabilities were checked against IGoR. In a later analysis, TCR-TCR, TCR-HLA and TCR-CMV co-occurrence was scored with hypergeometric tests, and a repertoire-size bias correction was applied to TCR pairs. A later analysis estimated false discovery rates by permuting HLA or CMV assignments 20 times. In a later analysis, co-occurring TCRs were grouped using DBSCAN, and TCRdist sequence similarity was added for clustering within HLA-allele-positive subsets. Co-occurrence clustering excluded repertoires with fewer than 30,000 or more than 120,000 public chains, plus five with anomalous nucleotide sharing. TCRdb carries this immuneACCESS record with in-frame sequences only. Its versions omit some clonotypes, under half of them owing to an unresolved V gene in the studies checked, with the rest unexplained. That table is the source of V, J and clone size, and D and trimming were worked out from the DNA. For this sample there are around 200,000 clones; roughly 80% appear just once. The biggest ten clones account for about 0.63% of the sample.

In total, 666 healthy bone marrow donors made up the cohort. At the time of sampling, all cohort members were nominally healthy, though unrecorded immune exposures were likely present. The donor was CMV seronegative and was included in the group of around 320 seronegative cohort members. Each donor provided a peripheral blood sample, and peripheral blood mononuclear cells were used for TCR beta sequencing. Genomic DNA was extracted from the blood cell samples with the Qiagen DNeasy Blood Extraction Kit. Material: PBMCs. This clonotype originated in a boy aged 5-17 years in good health and CMV-seronegative. Rearrangement joined TRBV5-8 to TRBJ1-1; too little of a D gene remains to name it. Here is the DNA: TGTGCCAGCAGCTTCCGGGTTTCGAACACTGAAGCTTTCTTT. It codes for CASSFRVSNTEAFF.